This T cell receptor beta chain was retrieved from a study of post-analysis software for immune sequencing data. Study details: Included among the disease courses, which were recorded for the cohort, were relapsing-remitting, secondary progressive and progressive-relapsing multiple sclerosis. Findings of the study overall: The study found significantly lower normalized Chao1 diversity in multiple sclerosis patients than in controls. Compared with controls, patients had more of five TRBV segments, including TRBV5-6, TRBV5-1 and TRBV20-1. The authors found that F measure strongly co-clustered same-batch samples.

The germline gives CDR1 SGHRS, CDR2 YFSETQ. The CDR3 totals 14 residues. Concerning this clonotype itself: Antigen unknown.

Each TCR beta cDNA library carried unique molecular identifiers. cDNA molecules numbering about half a million came from approximately 1 to 10 million T cells. MiXCR was run by TCRdb on the PCR reads, yielding one entry per CDR3 protein. The sample carries about 820,000 distinct CDR3 sequences, approximately 50% recorded once. The origin of this receptor is a girl between 5 and 17 years old with multiple sclerosis. Sequencing was done on a sample of blood. The chain joins TRBV5-1 to TRBJ2-5; TRBD1 matches 7 bases. With the DNA end fitting TRBJ2-7 better, the J assignment may be wrong. The CDR3 reads CASSLFPGGGEQYF. CDR3 nucleotides: TGCGCCAGCAGCTTATTTCCAGGGGGTGGCGAGCAGTACTTC.